The text below deals with one T cell receptor (beta chain). Its target antigen remains unknown. Base qualities are missing; no much larger clone stands one base away. Whole blood was collected in K2EDTA tubes by collaborating institutions according to the institutions' own protocols. For TCRbeta analysis, collaborators shipped samples in one of three forms: frozen whole blood, isolated PBMCs, or DNA extracted from either of those sample types. Based on the germline V gene, the CDR1 and CDR2 sequences are KGHDR and SFDVKD. V and J lose 7 bases and 3 bases, and a span of 15 bases separates them. The CDR3 covers 16 residues, taking in both the cysteine and the phenylalanine. The only DNA kept is the CDR3, 48 bases in frame from the first base. TCRbeta CDR3 regions were amplified from genomic DNA by means of the immunoSEQ Assay, a bias-controlled multiplex PCR. The authors' pipeline ran thus. Within the assay, amplification of reference gene primers was used to estimate how many nucleated cells each sample contained. To quantify the absolute abundance of each unique TCRbeta CDR3 rearrangement, sequence reads were collapsed and filtered. Productive Simpson clonality was computed per sample as the square root of Simpson's diversity index over productive rearrangements. Sourced from immuneACCESS, this table was stored by TCRdb with only in-frame sequences that have V and J called. A share of the clones is absent; for the studies checked, an unresolved V gene accounts for under half, and the remainder has no known explanation. Clone size and V and J calls were adopted from that table, with D and trimming inferred from the DNA. This sample gives tens of thousands of clones in total; roughly 90% of them show up just once. The ten largest clones capture approximately 1.9% of the sample.

These data belong to a study of blood T cell repertoires in COVID-19 (TCRdb year 2020). The study in broad terms: Collaborator samples came from the United States, Italy and Spain and covered acute and convalescent phases of COVID-19. The repertoires were made available in a free public database intended to serve as a resource for research on the immune response to SARS-CoV-2. Nearly every sample came with metadata listing a de-identified subject ID, COVID-19 status, age in years and sex. The material from the prospective study consisted of cDNA or gDNA derived from T cells, B-cell-depleted T cells, or PBMCs. The samples were drawn from two sources: the first 160 participants of the ongoing ImmuneRACE study, and 1,000 to 1,500 subjects contributed by 6 global collaborators. Subjects who had been exposed to COVID-19, were actively infected with it, or had recovered from it provided the deeply sampled blood TCRbeta repertoires that made up the dataset. Where available, HLA class I and class II types were taken from metadata supplied by the sample provider and were not determined by assay-based typing. Summary of the overall study and its limitations: Clinical and demographic metadata were provided uncurated, with the amount varying by source and participant.

Here the chain combines TRBV24-1 and TRBJ1-6; TRBD1 might be the D gene, on 6 matching bases. The source of this sequence is a young man with acute or convalescent COVID-19. What was sequenced was peripheral blood. The DNA sequence is TGTGCCACCAGCGCACAGGGAAAAGACTATAATTCACCCCTCCACTTT. The translation is CATSAQGKDYNSPLHF.